This TCR beta chain appears in the sequencing data of a study of T cell responses to AZD1222 COVID-19 vaccine. TCRdb's copy holds only in-frame clones and misses some; the assay was immunoSEQ multiplex PCR. The repertoire holds approximately 190,000 clones, with 90% to 95% as singletons. Study findings and constraints: Spike-specific TCR repertoires showed rising breadth and depth after two AZD1222 doses. There were repertoire samples only from the period after the peak T cell response. Dominant at 160-218 and 743-854, vaccine-associated CD4 TCRs also spanned spike.

A remark on this clone: Antigen unknown.

The CDR3 runs to 21 residues. Sequences were derived from peripheral blood, sampled on day 0 of AZD1222 vaccination. The V and J genes are TRBV12-1 and TRBJ2-2; the DNA was not compared with TRBD2, the D call given in the table. TRBV12-1 represents a pseudogene. The receptor comes from an adult in good health. This CDR3 is CASSSSGFGLAGGPGAGELFF. Written as DNA, the CDR3 is TGTGCCAGCAGCTCTTCCGGTTTTGGACTAGCGGGAGGCCCGGGGGCCGGGGAGCTGTTTTTT.